These 7 T cell receptor beta chains share one sample of origin, sequenced in a study of cytomegalovirus exposure and HLA in healthy donors (dated by TCRdb to about 2017). Library construction relied on the immunoSEQ multiplex PCR assay. For the multiplex PCR, a mixture combining 60 forward primers for TCR Vbeta segments and 13 reverse primers for TCR Jbeta segments was used. The table comes from immuneACCESS by way of TCRdb, which keeps in-frame sequences with V and J called. Part of the clones is missing from these tables; in studies checked, under half for an unresolved V gene and the rest for unknown reasons. Counted in this sample were approximately 140,000 clones; about three fifths of them appeared once. The ten largest clones represent 7% to 8.5% of the sample. Sequencing input: PBMCs. These receptors originate from a woman aged 55 to 70 in good health and CMV-seropositive.

The chain uses TRBV5-1 and TRBJ2-2, with TRBD1 matching over 8 bases. Per the germline V gene, CDR1 is SGHRS and CDR2 is YFSETQ. The CDR3 sequence is 15 residues long. The J segment lost 1 base and the V segment lost 2 bases, leaving 1 base of the junction unmatched. This CDR3 is CASSLDRGNTGELFF. The CDR3 DNA reads TGCGCCAGCAGCTTAGACAGGGGGAACACCGGGGAGCTGTTTTTT.

This chain uses TRBV27 with TRBJ2-7; TRBD1 matches 10 bases. V shed 6 bases, J shed 4 bases, and the junction held 3 bases outside the gene matches. This CDR3 is built from 13 residues. Germline V gene lookup returns CDR1 MNHEY and CDR2 SMNVEV (reference sequence). Here the CDR3 DNA reads TGTGCCAGCAGGAGACAGGGGGCGTACGAGCAGTACTTC. Translated, it gives CASRRQGAYEQYF.

The V call is TRBV30, the J call TRBJ2-5; TRBD2 might be the D (6 bases). The CDR3 runs 13 residues. CDR1 and CDR2 (germline): GTSNPN, SVGIG (reference sequence). The V gene lost 7 bases and the J gene lost 7 bases, with 19 bases spanning the gap. CDR3 in amino acids: CAYNPGGKRTQYF. CDR3 nucleotides: TGTGCCTACAACCCGGGCGGGAAGCGGACCCAGTACTTC. Full variable domain (missing parts from reference TRBV30 and TRBJ2-5): SQTIHQWPATLVQPVGSPLSLECTVEGTSNPNLYWYRQAAGRGLQLLFYSVGIGQISSEVPQNLSASRPQDRQFILSSKKLLLSDSGFYLCAYNPGGKRTQYFGPGTRLLVL.

This clone was found once. The chain carries TRBV5-4 and TRBJ2-7, with 9 nucleotides matching TRBD1. Germline V lookup: CDR1 SGHNT, CDR2 YYREEE (reference sequence). Trimming took 1 base from V and 5 from J; bases not matched to a gene: 4. The CDR3 loop spans 14 amino acids. CDR3 residues: CASSLQDRGHEQYF. CDR3 sequence (DNA): TGTGCCAGCAGCTTGCAGGACAGGGGCCACGAGCAGTACTTC.

The J gene is TRBJ2-7, the V gene TRBV9, with TRBD2 as a possible D gene (5 bases). There are 13 residues in the CDR3. The V end lost 4 bases, the J end lost 1 base, and 9 bases lay between the germline ends. In germline, CDR1 is SGDLS, CDR2 YYNGEE. This CDR3 reads CASSIGDSYEQYF. The CDR3 coding sequence is TGTGCCAGCAGCATCGGGGATTCCTACGAGCAGTACTTC.

The chain joins TRBV7-9 to TRBJ1-3; weak D call: TRBD1 (6 bases). Germline CDR1 reads SEHNR; CDR2 reads FQNEAQ (reference sequence). This CDR3 spans 16 amino acids. Trimming removed 4 bases at V and 0 bases at J, with 13 bases between. The CDR3 nucleotides are TGTGCCAGCAGCTCTAACAGGGCCGGCTCTGGAAACACCATATATTTT. Amino acids: CASSSNRAGSGNTIYF.

For this clone: Sequence at one end of the junction differs from germline and may be a read error. The V and J genes are TRBV7-2 and TRBJ2-5; D might be TRBD2 (5 bases). Germline CDR1 reads SGHTA; CDR2 reads FQGNSA. CDR3 length: 14 residues. This chain's CDR3 is CASSLVGIQGTQYF. The DNA of the CDR3 is TGTGCCAGCAGCTTGGTCGGGATACAAGGGACCCAGTACTTC.